Listed below are T cell receptor beta chains from one sample, sequenced in a study of early T cells in non-severe SARS-CoV-2 infection. TCRdb redid the calling of the 5' RACE reads with MiXCR, one entry per CDR3 protein. This table holds about 28,000 distinct CDR3 sequences, 4.6% found once. The material was whole blood, obtained at baseline. These receptors were collected from an adult who was a healthcare worker with PCR-confirmed SARS-CoV-2 infection or an uninfected control (not recorded which). The CDR3 runs from the conserved cysteine through the conserved F or W. D genes are given only for firm matches. Expanded clones are given a class, and other clones once, few, many or no size at all.

D: .
V: TRBV3-1
J: TRBJ2-1
size: few
DNA: TGTGCCAGCAGCCCGTTCCGGGACCAAGCTTACAATGAGCAGTTCTTC
CDR3: CASSPFRDQAYNEQFF

D: .
V: TRBV5-5
J: TRBJ2-3
size: many
DNA: TGTGCCAGCAGCGGGGTGGCCTCCACAGATACGCAGTATTTT
CDR3: CASSGVASTDTQYF

D: TRBD1
V: TRBV11-3
J: TRBJ2-1
size: many
DNA: TGTGCCAGCAGCGCAACAGGGGCGGACAATGAGCAGTTCTTC
CDR3: CASSATGADNEQFF

D: .
V: TRBV7-2
J: TRBJ2-2
size: many
DNA: TGTGCCAGCAGCCGAGGCGGGACTCGTGGCGGGGAGCTGTTTTTT
CDR3: CASSRGGTRGGELFF

D: .
V: TRBV21-1
J: TRBJ2-4
size: many
DNA: TGTGCCAGCAGTAACAGGTTGGATTTAGCCAAAAACATTCAGTACTTC
CDR3: CASSNRLDLAKNIQYF

D: .
V: TRBV6-1
J: TRBJ1-5
size: few
DNA: TGTGCCAGCAAAGGGCTAGGGGCGCGCAATCAGCCCCAGCATTTT
CDR3: CASKGLGARNQPQHF

D: .
V: TRBV20-1
J: TRBJ2-1
size: many
DNA: TGCAGTGCTAGGGCTGTACTAGACGGGGAGCAGTTCTTC
CDR3: CSARAVLDGEQFF

D: .
V: TRBV14
J: TRBJ1-2
size: many
DNA: TGTGCCAGCAGCCAAGAGTCAGGGAGTGGCTACACCTTC
CDR3: CASSQESGSGYTF

D: TRBD1
V: TRBV19
J: TRBJ2-1
size: many
DNA: TGTGCCAGTAGCACGGGACAGGGAGGCAATGAGCAGTTCTTC
CDR3: CASSTGQGGNEQFF

D: .
V: TRBV3-1
J: TRBJ1-1
size: many
DNA: TGTGCCAGCAGCCAAGATAAGACCTCTGAAGCTTTCTTT
CDR3: CASSQDKTSEAFF

D: .
V: TRBV13
J: TRBJ1-3
size: many
DNA: TGTGCCAGCAGCATCGGACAGTTCTCTGGAAACACCATATATTTT
CDR3: CASSIGQFSGNTIYF

D: .
V: TRBV6-1
J: TRBJ2-3
size: many
DNA: TGTGCCAGCAGTGAAGCTACGAGTAAGTTCACAGATACGCAGTATTTT
CDR3: CASSEATSKFTDTQYF

D: TRBD1
V: TRBV4-3
J: TRBJ1-1
size: many
DNA: TGCGCCAGCAGCCCCACAGGGGGCCTGAACACTGAAGCTTTCTTT
CDR3: CASSPTGGLNTEAFF

D: TRBD2
V: TRBV6-1
J: TRBJ2-1
size: many
DNA: TGTGCCAGCCTCCGGACTAGCGGCTCAATTCGGGATGAGCAGTTCTTC
CDR3: CASLRTSGSIRDEQFF

D: TRBD2
V: TRBV28
J: TRBJ2-1
size: many
DNA: TGTGCCAGCAGCGCTGGGGGGGGTGAGCAGTTCTTC
CDR3: CASSAGGGEQFF

D: .
V: TRBV14
J: TRBJ2-5
size: .
DNA: TGTGCCAGCAGCCACCCCCGGGACCCCCGGTGGGAGACCCAGTACTTC
CDR3: CASSHPRDPRWETQYF

D: .
V: TRBV27
J: TRBJ2-3
size: many
DNA: TGTGCCAGCAGTTTGATAGGGCGCATAGATACGCAGTATTTT
CDR3: CASSLIGRIDTQYF

D: .
V: TRBV19
J: TRBJ2-7
size: many
DNA: TGTGCCAGTAGTATAAGGGGGTTCTACTACGAGCAGTACTTC
CDR3: CASSIRGFYYEQYF

D: .
V: TRBV7-6
J: TRBJ1-6
size: many
DNA: TGTGCCAGCAGCTTGGGGGGAAGCAATTCACCCCTCCACTTT
CDR3: CASSLGGSNSPLHF

D: .
V: TRBV12-3/TRBV12-4
J: TRBJ2-2
size: many
DNA: TGTGCCAGCACCTCCCCCGGAGCCACCGGGGAGCTGTTTTTT
CDR3: CASTSPGATGELFF

D: .
V: TRBV20-1
J: TRBJ2-3
size: many
DNA: TGCAGTGCTTCACCTCCCGTGGTGCTTGGGGATACGCAGTATTTT
CDR3: CSASPPVVLGDTQYF

D: .
V: TRBV3-1
J: TRBJ2-5
size: many
DNA: TGTGCCAGCAGCCAATGGGACACCCAAGAGACCCAGTACTTC
CDR3: CASSQWDTQETQYF

D: .
V: TRBV15
J: TRBJ1-1
size: many
DNA: TGTGCCACCAGCAGAGCCCCGGTCGACACTGAAGCTTTCTTT
CDR3: CATSRAPVDTEAFF

D: .
V: TRBV12-3/TRBV12-4
J: TRBJ2-3
size: many
DNA: TGTGCCAGCAGCTCCGGAACAGATACGCAGTATTTT
CDR3: CASSSGTDTQYF

D: .
V: TRBV11-2
J: TRBJ2-2
size: many
DNA: TGTGCCAGCAGCTTTGGCAACACCGGGGAGCTGTTTTTT
CDR3: CASSFGNTGELFF

D: .
V: TRBV5-4
J: TRBJ1-1
size: many
DNA: TGTGCCAGCAGCTTGGGGCCCGAGGGGGAGAACACTGAAGCTTTCTTT
CDR3: CASSLGPEGENTEAFF

D: .
V: TRBV7-6
J: TRBJ2-2
size: .
DNA: TGTGCCAGCAGCTTAGCGACCGGGGAGCTGTTTTTT
CDR3: CASSLATGELFF

D: .
V: TRBV5-1
J: TRBJ2-6
size: few
DNA: TGCGCCAGCAGCTTGGGTCTACAATGGTCTGGGGCCAACGTCCTGACTTTC
CDR3: CASSLGLQWSGANVLTF

D: TRBD1
V: TRBV25-1
J: TRBJ1-1
size: many
DNA: TGTGCCAGCAGGGACAGGCGGAACACTGAAGCTTTCTTT
CDR3: CASRDRRNTEAFF

D: .
V: TRBV12-5
J: TRBJ2-7
size: many
DNA: TGTGCTAGTGGCCGCAGTGGGGTACCCTACGAGCAGTACTTC
CDR3: CASGRSGVPYEQYF

D: .
V: TRBV2
J: TRBJ1-5
size: .
DNA: TGTGCCAGCAGTGGAGAGCAGGTCAATCAGCCCCAGCATTTT
CDR3: CASSGEQVNQPQHF

D: .
V: TRBV28
J: TRBJ1-2
size: many
DNA: TGTGCCAGCAGTGAGATCTACGAATATGGCTACACCTTC
CDR3: CASSEIYEYGYTF

D: .
V: TRBV6-5
J: TRBJ2-7
size: many
DNA: TGTGCCAGCAGTTACGTCTATCCAAAGGGGGGCTACGAGCAGTACTTC
CDR3: CASSYVYPKGGYEQYF

D: .
V: TRBV11-2
J: TRBJ1-5
size: many
DNA: TGTGCCAGCAGCTTTGGACACTCCAATCAGCCCCAGCATTTT
CDR3: CASSFGHSNQPQHF

D: .
V: TRBV6-5
J: TRBJ2-5
size: many
DNA: TGTGCCAGCAGTTACTCGTTCAGGACCCAGGGCGGAGAGACCCAGTACTTC
CDR3: CASSYSFRTQGGETQYF